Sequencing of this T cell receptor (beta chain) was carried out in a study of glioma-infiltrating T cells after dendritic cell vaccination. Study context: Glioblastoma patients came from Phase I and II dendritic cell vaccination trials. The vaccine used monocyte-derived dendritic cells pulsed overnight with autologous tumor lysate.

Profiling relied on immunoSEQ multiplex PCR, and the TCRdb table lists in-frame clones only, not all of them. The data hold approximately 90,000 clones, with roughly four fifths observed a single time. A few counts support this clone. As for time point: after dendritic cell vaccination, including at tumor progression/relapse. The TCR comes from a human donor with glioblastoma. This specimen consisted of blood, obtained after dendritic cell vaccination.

CDR3 coding DNA: TGCGCCAGCAGTTCTGGACAATATGGAAACACCATATATTTT. It translates to CASSSGQYGNTIYF. V and J are TRBV5-1 and TRBJ1-3; D might be TRBD1 (5 bases). V lost 5 bases and J lost 3, with 12 bases in between. The CDR3 length is 14 residues. The germline CDR1 and CDR2 sequences are SGHRS and YFSETQ.